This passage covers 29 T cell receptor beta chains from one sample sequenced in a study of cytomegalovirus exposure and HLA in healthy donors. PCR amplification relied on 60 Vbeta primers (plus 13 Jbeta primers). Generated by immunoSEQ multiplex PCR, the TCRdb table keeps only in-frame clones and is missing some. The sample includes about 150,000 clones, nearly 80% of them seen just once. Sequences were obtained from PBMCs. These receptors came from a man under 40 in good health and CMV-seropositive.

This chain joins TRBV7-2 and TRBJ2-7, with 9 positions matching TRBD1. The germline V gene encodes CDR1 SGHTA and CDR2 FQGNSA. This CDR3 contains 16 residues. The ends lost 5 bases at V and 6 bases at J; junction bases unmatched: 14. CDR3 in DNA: TGTGCCAGCAGCAGGAGAACCGGGACAGGGTACTGCGAGCAGTACTTC. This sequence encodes CASSRRTGTGYCEQYF.

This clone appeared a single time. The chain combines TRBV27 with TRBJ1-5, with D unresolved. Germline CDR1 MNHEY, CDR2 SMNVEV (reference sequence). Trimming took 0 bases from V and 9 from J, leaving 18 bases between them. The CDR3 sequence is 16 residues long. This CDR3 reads CASSLSNRGVSTPQHF. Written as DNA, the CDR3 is TGTGCCAGCAGTTTATCGAATCGCGGAGTCTCGACGCCCCAGCATTTT.

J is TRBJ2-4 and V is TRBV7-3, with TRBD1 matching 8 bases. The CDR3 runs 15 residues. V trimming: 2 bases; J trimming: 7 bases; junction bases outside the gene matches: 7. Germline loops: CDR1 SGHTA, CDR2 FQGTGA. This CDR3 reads CASSLQGAVGNIQYF. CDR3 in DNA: TGTGCCAGCAGCTTACAGGGGGCCGTCGGGAACATTCAGTACTTC.

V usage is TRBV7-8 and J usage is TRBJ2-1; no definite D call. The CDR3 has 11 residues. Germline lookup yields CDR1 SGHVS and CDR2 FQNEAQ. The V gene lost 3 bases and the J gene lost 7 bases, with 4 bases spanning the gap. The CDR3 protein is CASSFSNEQFF. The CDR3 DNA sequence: TGTGCCAGCAGCTTTTCTAATGAGCAGTTCTTC.

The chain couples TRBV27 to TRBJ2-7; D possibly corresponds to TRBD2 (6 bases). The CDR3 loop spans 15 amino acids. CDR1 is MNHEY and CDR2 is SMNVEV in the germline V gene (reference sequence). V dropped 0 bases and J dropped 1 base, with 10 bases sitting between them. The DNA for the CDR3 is TGTGCCAGCAGTTTATCGGGGACTCTATCCTACGAGCAGTACTTC. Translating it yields CASSLSGTLSYEQYF.

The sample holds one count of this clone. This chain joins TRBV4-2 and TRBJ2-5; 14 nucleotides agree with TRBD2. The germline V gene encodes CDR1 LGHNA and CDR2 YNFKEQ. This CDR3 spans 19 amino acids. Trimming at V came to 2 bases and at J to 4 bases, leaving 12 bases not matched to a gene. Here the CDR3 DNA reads TGTGCCAGCAGCCAAAACCCCCCGGGACTAGCGGGAGCTTTAGAGACCCAGTACTTC. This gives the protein CASSQNPPGLAGALETQYF.

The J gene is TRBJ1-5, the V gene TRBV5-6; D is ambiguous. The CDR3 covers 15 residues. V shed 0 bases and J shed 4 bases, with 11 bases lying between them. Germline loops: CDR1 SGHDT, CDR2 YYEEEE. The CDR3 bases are TGTGCCAGCAGCTTGGTCGCGGCGAAAAATCAGCCCCAGCATTTT. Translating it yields CASSLVAAKNQPQHF.

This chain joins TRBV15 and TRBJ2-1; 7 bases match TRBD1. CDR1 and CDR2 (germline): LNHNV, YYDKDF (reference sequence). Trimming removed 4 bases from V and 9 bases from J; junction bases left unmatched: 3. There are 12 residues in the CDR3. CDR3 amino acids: CATSTDRVEQFF. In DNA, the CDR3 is TGTGCCACCAGCACCGACAGGGTTGAGCAGTTCTTC.

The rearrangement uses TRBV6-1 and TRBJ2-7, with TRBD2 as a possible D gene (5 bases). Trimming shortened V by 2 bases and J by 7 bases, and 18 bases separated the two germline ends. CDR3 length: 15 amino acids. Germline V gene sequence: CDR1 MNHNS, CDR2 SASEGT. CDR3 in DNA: TGTGCCAGCAGTGAATACGGGCTTTCCTCGGGGGAGCAGTACTTC. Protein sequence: CASSEYGLSSGEQYF.

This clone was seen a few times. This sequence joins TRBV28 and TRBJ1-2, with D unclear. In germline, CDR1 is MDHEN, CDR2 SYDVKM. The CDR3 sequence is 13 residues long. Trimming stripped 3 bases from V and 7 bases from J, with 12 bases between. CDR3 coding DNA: TGTGCCAGCAGTTTGTCCAGACTGATTGGCTACACCTTC. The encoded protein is CASSLSRLIGYTF.

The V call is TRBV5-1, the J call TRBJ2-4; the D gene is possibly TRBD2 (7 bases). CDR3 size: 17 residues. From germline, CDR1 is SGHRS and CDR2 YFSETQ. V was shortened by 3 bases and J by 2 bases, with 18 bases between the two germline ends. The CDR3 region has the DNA TGCGCCAGCAGCTCGGGGGGCGGTATCCTAACCAAAAACATTCAGTACTTC. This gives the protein CASSSGGGILTKNIQYF. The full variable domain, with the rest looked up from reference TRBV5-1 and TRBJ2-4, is KAGVTQTPRYLIKTRGQQVTLSCSPISGHRSVSWYQQTPGQGLQFLFEYFSETQRNKGNFPGRFSGRQFSNSRSEMNVSTLELGDSALYLCASSSGGGILTKNIQYFGAGTRLSVL.

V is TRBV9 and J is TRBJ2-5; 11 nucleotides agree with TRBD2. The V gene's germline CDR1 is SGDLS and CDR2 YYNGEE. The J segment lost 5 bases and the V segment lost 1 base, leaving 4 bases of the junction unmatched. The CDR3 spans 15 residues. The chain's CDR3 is CASSVSASGRETQYF. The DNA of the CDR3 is TGTGCCAGCAGCGTATCGGCTAGCGGGAGGGAGACCCAGTACTTC.

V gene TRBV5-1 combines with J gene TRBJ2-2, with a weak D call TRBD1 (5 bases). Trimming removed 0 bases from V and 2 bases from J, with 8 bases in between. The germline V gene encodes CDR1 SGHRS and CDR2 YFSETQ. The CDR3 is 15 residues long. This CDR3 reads CASSLGRVNTGELFF. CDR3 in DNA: TGCGCCAGCAGCTTGGGCAGGGTAAACACCGGGGAGCTGTTTTTT.

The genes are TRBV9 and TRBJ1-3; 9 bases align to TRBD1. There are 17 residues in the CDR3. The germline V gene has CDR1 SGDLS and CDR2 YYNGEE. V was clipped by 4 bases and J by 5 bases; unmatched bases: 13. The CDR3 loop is CASSPHPGQGGRNTIYF. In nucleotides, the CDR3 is TGTGCCAGCAGCCCCCACCCGGGACAGGGAGGTAGAAACACCATATATTTT.

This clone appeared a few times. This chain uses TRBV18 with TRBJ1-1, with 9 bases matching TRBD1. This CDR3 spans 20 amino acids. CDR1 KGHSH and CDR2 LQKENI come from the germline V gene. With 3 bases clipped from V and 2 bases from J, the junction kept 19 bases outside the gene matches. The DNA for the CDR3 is TGTGCCAGCTCACCTCCTTGGGACAGGGCAGGAATTACGGTAAACACTGAAGCTTTCTTT. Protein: CASSPPWDRAGITVNTEAFF.

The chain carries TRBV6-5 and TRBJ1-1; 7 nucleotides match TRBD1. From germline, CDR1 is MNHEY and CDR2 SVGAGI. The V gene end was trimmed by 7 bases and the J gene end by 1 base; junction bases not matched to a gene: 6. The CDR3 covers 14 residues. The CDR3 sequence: CASKRQGANTEAFF. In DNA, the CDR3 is TGTGCCAGCAAAAGACAGGGCGCGAACACTGAAGCTTTCTTT.

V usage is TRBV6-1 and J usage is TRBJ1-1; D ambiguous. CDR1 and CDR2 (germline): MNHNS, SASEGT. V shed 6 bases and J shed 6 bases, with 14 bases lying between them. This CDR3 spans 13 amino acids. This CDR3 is CASRIGQSAEAFF. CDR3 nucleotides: TGTGCCAGCAGGATTGGCCAATCAGCTGAAGCTTTCTTT.

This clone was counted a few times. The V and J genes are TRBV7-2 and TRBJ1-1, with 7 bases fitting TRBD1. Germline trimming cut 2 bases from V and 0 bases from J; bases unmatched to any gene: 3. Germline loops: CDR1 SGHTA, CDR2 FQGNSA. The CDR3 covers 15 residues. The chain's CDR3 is CASSLLGQMNTEAFF. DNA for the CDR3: TGTGCCAGCAGCTTATTGGGACAGATGAACACTGAAGCTTTCTTT.

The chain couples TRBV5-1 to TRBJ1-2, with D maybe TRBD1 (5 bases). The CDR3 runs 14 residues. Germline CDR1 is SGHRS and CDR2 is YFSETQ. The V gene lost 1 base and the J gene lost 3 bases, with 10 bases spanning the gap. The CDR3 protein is CASSLMGLDYGYTF. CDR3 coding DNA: TGCGCCAGCAGCTTGATGGGGCTTGACTATGGCTACACCTTC.

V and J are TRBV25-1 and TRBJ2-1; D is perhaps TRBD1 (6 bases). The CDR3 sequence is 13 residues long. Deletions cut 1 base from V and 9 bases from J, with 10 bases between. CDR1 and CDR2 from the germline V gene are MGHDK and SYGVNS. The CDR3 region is CASSELGQLEQFF. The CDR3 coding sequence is TGTGCCAGCAGTGAATTAGGACAGCTTGAGCAGTTCTTC.

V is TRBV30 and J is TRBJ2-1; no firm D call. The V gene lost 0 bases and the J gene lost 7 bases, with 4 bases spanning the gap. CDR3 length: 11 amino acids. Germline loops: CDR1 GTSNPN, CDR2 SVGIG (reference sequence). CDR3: CAWSVQNEQFF. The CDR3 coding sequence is TGTGCCTGGAGTGTTCAGAATGAGCAGTTCTTC. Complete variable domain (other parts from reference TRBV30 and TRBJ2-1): SQTIHQWPATLVQPVGSPLSLECTVEGTSNPNLYWYRQAAGRGLQLLFYSVGIGQISSEVPQNLSASRPQDRQFILSSKKLLLSDSGFYLCAWSVQNEQFFGPGTRLTVL.

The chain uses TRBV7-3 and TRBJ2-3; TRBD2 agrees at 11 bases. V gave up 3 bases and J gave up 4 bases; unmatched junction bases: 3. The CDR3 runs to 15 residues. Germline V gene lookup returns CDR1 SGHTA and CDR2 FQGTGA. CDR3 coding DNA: TGTGCCAGCAGCTTGGGACTAGCGGCCGCAGATACGCAGTATTTT. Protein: CASSLGLAAADTQYF.

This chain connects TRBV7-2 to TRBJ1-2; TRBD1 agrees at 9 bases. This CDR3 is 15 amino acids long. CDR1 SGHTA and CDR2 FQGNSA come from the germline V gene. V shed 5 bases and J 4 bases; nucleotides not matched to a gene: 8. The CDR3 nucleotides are TGTGCCAGCAGCGACAGGGGGGGTCCCCTCTATGGCTACACCTTC. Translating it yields CASSDRGGPLYGYTF.

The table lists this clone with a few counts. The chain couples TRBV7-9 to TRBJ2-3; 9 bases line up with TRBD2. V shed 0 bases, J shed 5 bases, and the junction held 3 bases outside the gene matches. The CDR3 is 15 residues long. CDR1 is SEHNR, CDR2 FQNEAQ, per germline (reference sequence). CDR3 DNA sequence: TGTGCCAGCAGCTTAGCTTCTAGCGGGATAGATACGCAGTATTTT. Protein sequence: CASSLASSGIDTQYF.

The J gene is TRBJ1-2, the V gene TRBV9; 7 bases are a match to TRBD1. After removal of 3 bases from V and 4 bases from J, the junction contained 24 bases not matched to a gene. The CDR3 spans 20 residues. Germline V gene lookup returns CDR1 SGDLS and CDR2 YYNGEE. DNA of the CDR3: TGTGCCAGCAGCGGGACAGGAAGAAACCCGGAGGGGGACCGGGGCTATGGCTACACCTTC. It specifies CASSGTGRNPEGDRGYGYTF.

In DNA, the CDR3 is TGCAGTGCTAGAGATCGTTGGACCCAGTACTTC. It is translated as CSARDRWTQYF. The rearrangement joins TRBV20-1 to TRBJ2-5; D is unclear. Trimming removed 0 bases from V and 7 bases from J, with 6 bases in between. The V gene's germline CDR1 is DFQATT and CDR2 SNEGSKA (reference sequence). The CDR3 runs to 11 residues.

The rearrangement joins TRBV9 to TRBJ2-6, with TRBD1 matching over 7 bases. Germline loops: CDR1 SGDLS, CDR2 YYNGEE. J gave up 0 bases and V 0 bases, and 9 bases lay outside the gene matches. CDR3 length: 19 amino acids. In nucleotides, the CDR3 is TGTGCCAGCAGCGTAGAGGCCCCGGGACAGCGCTCTGGGGCCAACGTCCTGACTTTC. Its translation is CASSVEAPGQRSGANVLTF.

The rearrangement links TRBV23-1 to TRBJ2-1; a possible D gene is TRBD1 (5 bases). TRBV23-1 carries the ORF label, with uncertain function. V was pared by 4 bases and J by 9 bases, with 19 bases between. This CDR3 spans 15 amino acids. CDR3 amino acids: CASSRTQGRVREQFF. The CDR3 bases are TGCGCCAGCAGTCGTACGCAGGGCCGCGTCCGTGAGCAGTTCTTC.

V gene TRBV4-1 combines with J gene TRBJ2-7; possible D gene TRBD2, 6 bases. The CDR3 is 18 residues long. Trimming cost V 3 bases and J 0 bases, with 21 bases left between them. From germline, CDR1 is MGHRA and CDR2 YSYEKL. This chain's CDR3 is CASSQGRARGLHSYEQYF. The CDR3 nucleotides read TGCGCCAGCAGCCAGGGGCGTGCGCGGGGATTACACTCCTACGAGCAGTACTTC.